These 20 T cell receptor beta chains originate from one sample sequenced in a study of cytomegalovirus exposure and HLA in healthy donors. This PCR relied on a set of 60 Vbeta primers and 13 Jbeta primers. This table comes from immunoSEQ multiplex PCR, and its TCRdb copy is limited to in-frame clones, with some not included. Of 150,000 to 250,000 clones in the sample, approximately 78% are singletons; the top ten hold approximately 6.5%. Sequences were obtained from PBMCs. These receptor sequences come from a woman aged 45-60 years in good health and CMV-seropositive.

This chain connects TRBV11-3 to TRBJ2-5; TRBD2 matches at 8 bases. With V trimmed by 5 bases and J by 5 bases, 4 bases remained unmatched. The CDR3 has 13 residues. In germline, CDR1 is SGHNT, CDR2 YENEEA. As DNA, the CDR3 is TGTGCCAGCAGCGTGGGACTAGGGGAGACCCAGTACTTC. Residues: CASSVGLGETQYF.

This chain uses TRBV2 with TRBJ2-6; maybe TRBD1 (5 bases). The germline CDR1 and CDR2 sequences are SNHLY and FYNNEI. Trimming cost V 6 bases and J 0 bases, with 6 bases left between them. There are 14 residues in the CDR3. The CDR3 is CASRGHSGANVLTF. CDR3 bases: TGTGCCAGCAGAGGACACTCTGGGGCCAACGTCCTGACTTTC.

V is TRBV5-1 and J is TRBJ2-5; 10 bases align to TRBD2. The germline CDR1 and CDR2 sequences are SGHRS and YFSETQ. The CDR3 is 16 residues long. Trimming removed 0 bases from V and 5 bases from J; junction bases left unmatched: 7. The chain's CDR3 is CASSLVAGGYRETQYF. CDR3 nucleotide sequence: TGCGCCAGCAGCTTGGTAGCGGGAGGTTACCGGGAGACCCAGTACTTC.

The chain combines TRBV7-6 with TRBJ2-1, with TRBD2 matching over 7 bases. V shed 5 bases and J 2 bases; nucleotides not matched to a gene: 6. The germline V gene encodes CDR1 SGHVS and CDR2 FNYEAQ. This CDR3 is 15 amino acids long. The CDR3 spells CASSPGTSAYNEQFF. As DNA, the CDR3 is TGTGCCAGCAGCCCAGGTACTAGCGCCTACAATGAGCAGTTCTTC. The full variable domain, its missing parts supplied by reference TRBV7-6 and TRBJ2-1, is GAGVSQSPRYKVTKRGQDVALRCDPISGHVSLYWYRQALGQGPEFLTYFNYEAQQDKSGLPNDRFSAERPEGSISTLTIQRTEQRDSAMYRCASSPGTSAYNEQFFGPGTRLTVL.

The chain joins TRBV5-1 to TRBJ2-1, with D possibly being TRBD2 (5 bases). The CDR3 totals 14 residues. Germline V gives CDR1 SGHRS, CDR2 YFSETQ. Trimming left V 0 bases short and J 2 bases short, with 6 bases between. The CDR3 spells CASSLVGAYNEQFF. For the CDR3, the DNA is TGCGCCAGCAGCTTGGTCGGGGCCTACAATGAGCAGTTCTTC. The full variable domain, with the rest looked up from reference TRBV5-1 and TRBJ2-1, is KAGVTQTPRYLIKTRGQQVTLSCSPISGHRSVSWYQQTPGQGLQFLFEYFSETQRNKGNFPGRFSGRQFSNSRSEMNVSTLELGDSALYLCASSLVGAYNEQFFGPGTRLTVL.

The V and J genes are TRBV7-9 and TRBJ1-2, with D perhaps TRBD1 (5 bases). CDR3 length equals 15 residues. CDR1 and CDR2 from the germline V gene are SEHNR and FQNEAQ (reference sequence). The V and J ends lost 3 bases and 4 bases respectively, with 15 bases between them. The CDR3: CASSLAGTETYGYTF. The CDR3 DNA sequence: TGTGCCAGCAGCTTGGCGGGGACGGAGACCTATGGCTACACCTTC.

The rearrangement joins TRBV19 to TRBJ2-6, with D perhaps matching TRBD2 (5 bases). The CDR3 consists of 14 residues. Trimming took 5 bases from V and 2 from J, leaving 7 bases between them. Germline CDR1 and CDR2: LNHDA and SQIVND (reference sequence). CDR3 residues: CASSLGAGANVLTF. The CDR3 DNA follows: TGTGCCAGTAGTCTCGGGGCTGGGGCCAACGTCCTGACTTTC.

The chain links TRBV7-8 to TRBJ2-2, with unresolved D. The germline CDR1 and CDR2 sequences are SGHVS and FQNEAQ. V lost 1 base, J lost 2 bases, and 14 bases lay in between. The CDR3 extends over 17 amino acids. In DNA form, the CDR3 reads TGTGCCAGCAGCTTAGGTTTCCCCAACTTAAACACCGGGGAGCTGTTTTTT. Amino acid sequence: CASSLGFPNLNTGELFF.

The V gene is TRBV7-2, the J gene TRBJ2-7; unclear D gene. CDR1 is SGHTA, CDR2 FQGNSA, per germline. This CDR3 contains 15 residues. V lost 2 bases, J lost 1 base, and 12 bases lay in between. CDR3 nucleotides: TGTGCCAGCAGCTTAAGTTTAGGCGGTTCCTACGAGCAGTACTTC. Its protein is CASSLSLGGSYEQYF.

V is TRBV28 and J is TRBJ2-7, with D unresolved. The CDR3 runs to 14 residues. The germline V gene encodes CDR1 MDHEN and CDR2 SYDVKM. Between the trimmed V and J ends, which lost 3 bases and 3 bases, there was a span of 12 bases. The CDR3 DNA sequence: TGTGCCAGCAGTTTCCCCCCACTTGACTACGAGCAGTACTTC. Translated, it gives CASSFPPLDYEQYF.

The chain carries TRBV6-5 and TRBJ2-7; the D is unclear. The germline V gene has CDR1 MNHEY and CDR2 SVGAGI. This CDR3 has 14 residues. V was pared by 0 bases and J by 6 bases, with 12 bases between. CDR3 residues: CASSYSFSAGEQYF. CDR3 bases: TGTGCCAGCAGTTACTCGTTCAGTGCAGGCGAGCAGTACTTC.

This clone was counted only a few times. This chain joins TRBV10-3 and TRBJ2-7; D call uncertain. Germline V CDR1 and CDR2: ENHRY, SYGVKD. V lost 3 bases, J lost 2 bases, and 14 bases lay in between. This CDR3 has 15 residues. The CDR3 sequence: CAISDLGFGAYEQYF. In nucleotides, the CDR3 is TGTGCCATCAGTGATCTCGGGTTCGGAGCCTACGAGCAGTACTTC.

There are a few counts of this clone. The chain links TRBV27 to TRBJ2-3; 9 nucleotides line up with TRBD2. The V and J ends lost 7 bases and 1 base, in that order; junction bases with no gene match: 6. The CDR3 is made up of 15 amino acids. The germline V gene encodes CDR1 MNHEY and CDR2 SMNVEV (reference sequence). CDR3 nucleotides: TGTGCCAGCAAAATAGCGGGAGCGGGCACAGATACGCAGTATTTT. Its protein is CASKIAGAGTDTQYF.

This chain connects TRBV19 to TRBJ2-1, with D maybe TRBD2 (6 bases). CDR1 and CDR2 (germline): LNHDA, SQIVND (reference sequence). Trimming pared 3 bases from V and 4 bases from J, leaving 19 bases between. The CDR3 is 17 residues long. The CDR3 DNA follows: TGTGCCAGTAGTATTCCTAGCTTTGGGACTTCTTACAATGAGCAGTTCTTC. This translates into CASSIPSFGTSYNEQFF.

This sequence joins TRBV30 and TRBJ2-1, with D possibly TRBD1 on 6 matching bases. CDR1 is GTSNPN, CDR2 SVGIG, per germline (reference sequence). The CDR3 spans 13 residues. V dropped 7 bases and J dropped 4 bases, with 14 bases sitting between them. Here the CDR3 DNA reads TGTGCCTCGATGGGGACACTTTACAATGAGCAGTTCTTC. Translation gives CASMGTLYNEQFF.

This clone turned up a few times. The rearrangement uses TRBV15 and TRBJ1-4; weak D call: TRBD1 (6 bases). CDR1 is LNHNV and CDR2 is YYDKDF in the germline V gene (reference sequence). V shed 5 bases and J shed 8 bases, with 15 bases lying between them. The CDR3 runs to 14 residues. The CDR3 region is CATSQQGKKEKLFF. CDR3 sequence (DNA): TGTGCCACCAGCCAACAGGGAAAGAAGGAAAAACTGTTTTTT.

V and J are TRBV28 and TRBJ2-1; D is unclear. The CDR3 is 12 amino acids. CDR1 and CDR2 (germline): MDHEN, SYDVKM. V lost 5 bases, J lost 8 bases, and 10 bases lay in between. The chain's CDR3 is CASSTSRHEQFF. CDR3 DNA sequence: TGTGCCAGCAGTACCTCCAGGCATGAGCAGTTCTTC. The entire variable domain, with the rest obtained from reference TRBV28 and TRBJ2-1, is as follows: DVKVTQSSRYLVKRTGEKVFLECVQDMDHENMFWYRQDPGLGLRLIYFSYDVKMKEKGDIPEGYSVSREKKERFSLILESASTNQTSMYLCASSTSRHEQFFGPGTRLTVL.

This clone was seen a single time. The J gene is TRBJ2-1, the V gene TRBV5-1; possibly TRBD1 for D (6 bases). This CDR3 is built from 15 residues. V was clipped by 3 bases and J by 3 bases, with 13 bases between them. Germline CDR1 SGHRS, CDR2 YFSETQ. CDR3 region: CASSYSGTSYNEQFF. The CDR3 region has the DNA TGCGCCAGCAGCTACTCCGGGACAAGCTACAATGAGCAGTTCTTC. Full variable domain (missing parts from reference TRBV5-1 and TRBJ2-1): KAGVTQTPRYLIKTRGQQVTLSCSPISGHRSVSWYQQTPGQGLQFLFEYFSETQRNKGNFPGRFSGRQFSNSRSEMNVSTLELGDSALYLCASSYSGTSYNEQFFGPGTRLTVL.

V and J are TRBV28 and TRBJ1-5, with 7 bases aligning to TRBD1. The CDR3 runs to 15 residues. Losses at the gene ends were 3 bases for V and 1 base for J; bases not matched to a gene: 3. CDR1 MDHEN and CDR2 SYDVKM come from the germline V gene. The DNA for the CDR3 is TGTGCCAGCAGTTTCCCGACAGGGAGCAATCAGCCCCAGCATTTT. Translation gives CASSFPTGSNQPQHF.

The V and J genes are TRBV27 and TRBJ2-7; D may be TRBD1 (6 bases). V was shortened by 2 bases and J by 0 bases, with 11 bases between the two germline ends. The germline CDR1 and CDR2 sequences are MNHEY and SMNVEV (reference sequence). The CDR3 is 15 residues long. The CDR3 region has the DNA TGTGCCAGCAGTTTAGGCAGGGGCCCCTCCTACGAGCAGTACTTC. Its translation: CASSLGRGPSYEQYF.